The present T cell receptor beta chain was sequenced within a study of blood T cells in healthy people across ages. Overall study findings and caveats: The CMV status of each donor remained undetermined, and this could have confounded shifts in expanded clonotypes.

Caucasian, healthy and from Russia, the donors were aged between 6 and 90. Whenever a sample was processed, at least 6 million PBMCs were isolated. The extraction recovered at least 5 micrograms of total RNA per sample. J was trimmed by 1 base and V by 5 bases; bases with no gene match: 8. The CDR3 sequence is 16 residues long. Germline loops: CDR1 SEHNR, CDR2 FQNEAQ (reference sequence). Then a second PCR, running roughly 7 to 11 cycles, was carried out with a sample-barcoded 5' primer and a J-beta primer mix. TCRdb used MiXCR to reprocess the 5' RACE reads, holding one entry per CDR3 protein. The table records hundreds of thousands of distinct CDR3 sequences, about 20% of them present only once. This clonotype was picked up a small number of times. Antigen specificity is unknown.

Sequences were obtained from blood. The chain uses TRBV7-9 and TRBJ1-5, with 7 bases lining up with TRBD1. The origin of this receptor is a man aged 65 to 79 in good health. CDR3 amino acids: CASSGTGQLSNQPQHF. In DNA form, the CDR3 reads TGTGCCAGCAGCGGAACGGGACAGTTGAGCAATCAGCCCCAGCATTTT. Filled out from reference TRBV7-9 and TRBJ1-5, the complete variable domain reads DTGVSQNPRHKITKRGQNVTFRCDPISEHNRLYWYRQTLGQGPEFLTYFQNEAQLEKSRLLSDRFSAERPKGSFSTLEIQRTEQGDSAMYLCASSGTGQLSNQPQHFGDGTRLSIL.